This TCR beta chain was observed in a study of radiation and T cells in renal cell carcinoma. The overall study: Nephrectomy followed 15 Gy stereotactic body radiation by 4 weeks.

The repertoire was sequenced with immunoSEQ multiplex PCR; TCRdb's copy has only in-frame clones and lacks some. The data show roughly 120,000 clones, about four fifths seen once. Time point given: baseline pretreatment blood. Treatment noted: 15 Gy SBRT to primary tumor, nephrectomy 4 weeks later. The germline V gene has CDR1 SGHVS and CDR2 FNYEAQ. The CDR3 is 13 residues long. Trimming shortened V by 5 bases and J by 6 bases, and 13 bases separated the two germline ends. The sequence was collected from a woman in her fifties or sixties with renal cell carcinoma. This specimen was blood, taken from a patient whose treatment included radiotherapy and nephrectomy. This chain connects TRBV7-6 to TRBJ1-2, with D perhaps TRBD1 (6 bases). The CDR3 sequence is CASSLTQGNGYTF. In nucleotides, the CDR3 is TGTGCCAGCAGCCTTACACAGGGAAATGGCTACACCTTC.